Listed below are T cell receptor beta chains from one sample, sequenced in a study of blood T cell repertoires in COVID-19. The repertoire was sequenced with immunoSEQ multiplex PCR; TCRdb's copy has only in-frame clones and lacks some. The top ten clones hold over 15% of a sample with roughly 150,000 clones, roughly 85% of them seen once. Sample: PBMCs or T cells enriched from blood (not recorded which). The origin of the receptors is a woman aged 70-85 years in a cohort exposed to, infected with or recovered from COVID-19 (not recorded which). CDR3s include the opening cysteine and the closing phenylalanine or tryptophan. Fields, in order: J gene, V gene, D gene, clone size, CDR3 protein, CDR3 DNA. The D gene is left open where the match is weak. Rows give clone size only sometimes, using once, few, many, or a class for an expanded clone.

TRBJ1-5 TRBV9 TRBD1 NA CASSQGTGRNQPQHF TGTGCCAGCAGCCAGGGGACAGGGAGGAATCAGCCCCAGCATTTT
TRBJ2-2 TRBV29-1 TRBD1 NA CSVGQGDTGELFF TGCAGCGTCGGACAGGGGGACACCGGGGAGCTGTTTTTT
TRBJ2-5 TRBV2 NA few CASTLLGGLGETQYF TGTGCCAGCACCCTTCTAGGTGGGTTGGGAGAGACCCAGTACTTC
TRBJ2-1 TRBV6-1 NA NA CASSGFGGATGLDEQFF TGTGCCAGCAGTGGTTTTGGGGGGGCGACGGGACTGGATGAGCAGTTCTTC
TRBJ1-1 TRBV5-6 NA NA CASSLGRRNTEAFF TGTGCCAGCAGCTTGGGACGGAGGAACACTGAAGCTTTCTTT
TRBJ1-4 TRBV7-2 NA NA CASSSTGGHEKLFF TGTGCCAGCAGCTCCACGGGGGGCCATGAAAAACTGTTTTTT
TRBJ1-5 TRBV18 TRBD1 NA CASSPDRDQPQHF TGTGCCAGCTCACCTGACAGGGATCAGCCCCAGCATTTT
TRBJ2-3 TRBV3-1/TRBV3-2 TRBD1 NA CASSQEGGTGLHTQYF TGTGCCAGCAGCCAAGAAGGCGGGACAGGGTTGCATACGCAGTATTTT
TRBJ1-2 TRBV28 NA few CASSFSSGMGYGYTF TGTGCCAGCAGTTTCTCATCAGGGATGGGCTATGGCTACACCTTC
TRBJ2-3 TRBV28 TRBD2 once CASSLIAGGGDTQYF TGTGCCAGCAGTTTGATAGCGGGAGGGGGGGATACGCAGTATTTT
TRBJ2-1 TRBV7-3 NA NA CASSLTTRPENEQFF TGTGCCAGCAGCTTAACGACTAGGCCCGAGAATGAGCAGTTCTTC
TRBJ1-2 TRBV28 TRBD1 NA CASSLPRGSNYGYTF TGTGCCAGCAGTTTACCCAGGGGGTCTAACTATGGCTACACCTTC
TRBJ1-4 TRBV5-1 NA NA CASSLGVTTNEKLFF TGCGCCAGCAGCTTGGGCGTTACAACTAATGAAAAACTGTTTTTT
TRBJ2-5 TRBV4-2 NA NA CASSPTSSQETQYF TGTGCCAGCAGCCCGACTAGTTCCCAAGAGACCCAGTACTTC
TRBJ2-1 TRBV11-2 TRBD2 few CASSSGTSGSINEQFF TGTGCCAGCAGCTCAGGGACTAGCGGGAGTATCAATGAGCAGTTCTTC
TRBJ1-4 TRBV5-1 NA NA CASSSGYNEKLFF TGCGCCAGCAGCTCCGGGTATAATGAAAAACTGTTTTTT
TRBJ2-1 TRBV5-1 TRBD2 NA CASSSGLAGANEQFF TGCGCCAGCAGCTCCGGACTAGCGGGAGCGAATGAGCAGTTCTTC
TRBJ2-3 TRBV11-2 TRBD2 NA CASSFLAGGRSPTDTQYF TGTGCCAGCAGCTTCCTAGCGGGAGGGCGCTCTCCCACAGATACGCAGTATTTT
TRBJ2-1 TRBV19 NA NA CASSLATNNEQFF TGTGCCAGCTCGCTAGCGACGAACAATGAGCAGTTCTTC
TRBJ1-6 TRBV2 NA NA CASSESTKNSPLHF TGTGCCAGCAGTGAAAGCACGAAAAATTCACCCCTCCACTTT
TRBJ2-7 TRBV2 TRBD2 NA CASQKGASGSYEQYF TGTGCCAGCCAAAAGGGGGCTAGCGGGAGTTACGAGCAGTACTTC
TRBJ1-6 TRBV7-6 NA NA CASSLARGVGRNSPLHF TGTGCCAGCAGCTTAGCGCGGGGGGTCGGTCGGAATTCACCCCTCCACTTT
TRBJ2-1 TRBV27 NA NA CASSSTQRTGAYNEQFF TGTGCCAGCAGTTCCACCCAGCGAACGGGGGCCTACAATGAGCAGTTCTTC
TRBJ1-6 TRBV5-4 TRBD1 NA CASSYGTGGGNSPLHF TGTGCCAGCAGCTACGGGACAGGGGGCGGTAATTCACCCCTCCACTTT
TRBJ2-1 TRBV5-1 NA NA CASSSVAVVLNEQFF TGCGCCAGCAGCTCAGTAGCGGTCGTTCTCAATGAGCAGTTCTTC
TRBJ2-7 TRBV28 NA NA CASRGQSYEQYF TGTGCCAGCAGGGGGCAGTCCTACGAGCAGTACTTC
TRBJ1-6 TRBV7-2 NA NA CASSSRDTNSPLHF TGTGCCAGCAGCAGTCGGGACACCAATTCACCCCTCCACTTT
TRBJ2-7 TRBV28 TRBD2 NA CASSFLAGAYEQYF TGTGCCAGCAGTTTCCTAGCGGGAGCCTACGAGCAGTACTTC
TRBJ1-1 TRBV4-3 TRBD1 few CASSRTGDTEAFF TGCGCCAGCAGCCGGACAGGGGACACTGAAGCTTTCTTT
TRBJ1-5 TRBV30 TRBD1 once CAWTPPGTGGQPQHF TGTGCCTGGACACCCCCCGGGACAGGGGGTCAGCCCCAGCATTTT
TRBJ1-2 TRBV24-1 NA NA CATSGPVFNYGYTF TGTGCCACCAGTGGCCCAGTTTTCAACTATGGCTACACCTTC
TRBJ2-5 TRBV6-4 TRBD1 once CASTRDRGLRETQYF TGTGCCAGCACCCGGGACAGGGGGTTGAGGGAGACCCAGTACTTC
TRBJ2-3 TRBV10-3 TRBD2 once CAISGGLAGGNTQYF TGTGCCATCAGTGGGGGACTAGCGGGAGGGAATACGCAGTATTTT
TRBJ2-6 TRBV11-3 NA once CASSFGGTGANVLTF TGTGCCAGCAGCTTCGGGGGTACTGGGGCCAACGTCCTGACTTTC
TRBJ2-1 TRBV3-1/TRBV3-2 NA NA CASSQASYYNEQFF TGTGCCAGCAGCCAAGCGAGCTATTACAATGAGCAGTTCTTC
TRBJ2-7 TRBV7-2 NA NA CASSLWGHEDEQYF TGTGCCAGCAGCTTATGGGGGCATGAGGACGAGCAGTACTTC
TRBJ1-1 TRBV28 NA NA CASSIPGLEAFF TGTGCCAGCAGTATCCCGGGACTCGAAGCTTTCTTT
TRBJ2-2 TRBV5-1 TRBD2 NA CASSLAGMNTGELFF TGCGCCAGCAGCTTAGCGGGAATGAACACCGGGGAGCTGTTTTTT
TRBJ2-1 TRBV19 NA NA CASSIGLSSYNEQFF TGTGCCAGTAGTATTGGGCTGAGCTCCTACAATGAGCAGTTCTTC
TRBJ1-5 TRBV28 TRBD1 NA CASSLGGTGGVQPQHF TGTGCCAGCAGTTTAGGGGGGACAGGGGGCGTTCAGCCCCAGCATTTT
TRBJ2-7 TRBV10-3 TRBD1 NA CAISEPGQGGEQYF TGTGCCATCAGTGAGCCAGGACAGGGGGGAGAGCAGTACTTC
TRBJ1-2 TRBV11-2 TRBD1 NA CASSFGTAYGYTF TGTGCCAGCAGTTTTGGGACAGCCTATGGCTACACCTTC
TRBJ2-3 TRBV7-6 TRBD2 NA CASSFYPLLAGDTDTQYF TGTGCCAGCAGCTTTTATCCCCTATTAGCGGGAGATACAGATACGCAGTATTTT
TRBJ2-7 TRBV28 NA few CASSLPVRGNQQYF TGTGCCAGCAGTTTGCCCGTCCGGGGGAACCAGCAGTACTTC
TRBJ2-5 TRBV5-5 TRBD2 NA CASSMTSRGQETQYF TGTGCCAGCAGCATGACTAGCCGGGGGCAAGAGACCCAGTACTTC
TRBJ2-7 TRBV28 TRBD2 NA CASSTAGTNNYEQYF TGTGCCAGCAGTACAGCCGGGACTAACAACTACGAGCAGTACTTC
TRBJ1-2 TRBV11-2 NA once CASSLGGNYGYTF TGTGCCAGCAGCTTAGGTGGCAACTATGGCTACACCTTC
TRBJ1-5 TRBV7-9 TRBD1 NA CASSRDRNQPQHF TGTGCCAGCAGCCGGGACAGGAATCAGCCCCAGCATTTT
TRBJ1-3 TRBV3-1/TRBV3-2 NA NA CASSRGTWGNRNTIYF TGTGCCAGCAGCCGAGGCACCTGGGGCAACCGAAACACCATATATTTT
TRBJ2-1 TRBV7-2 NA NA CASSPTLYHNEQFF TGTGCCAGCAGCCCCACCCTATACCACAATGAGCAGTTCTTC
TRBJ2-7 TRBV11-2 NA NA CASSQQGYEQYF TGTGCCAGCAGCCAACAGGGTTACGAGCAGTACTTC
TRBJ2-5 TRBV9 NA NA CASSVAGRQETQYF TGTGCCAGCAGCGTAGCGGGGAGGCAAGAGACCCAGTACTTC
TRBJ2-1 TRBV7-7 TRBD2 NA CASSAWVGLAGHNEQFF TGTGCTAGCAGCGCCTGGGTCGGGCTAGCGGGCCACAATGAGCAGTTCTTC
TRBJ2-7 TRBV2 NA NA CASKARSGPYEQYF TGTGCCAGCAAAGCAAGGTCAGGGCCCTACGAGCAGTACTTC
TRBJ2-3 TRBV25-1 NA once CASRGRGSYTDTQYF TGTGCCAGCAGAGGTAGGGGCTCCTACACAGATACGCAGTATTTT
TRBJ1-1 TRBV7-3 NA NA CASSSTGITEAFF TGTGCCAGCAGCTCCACAGGGATCACTGAAGCTTTCTTT
TRBJ1-1 TRBV28 TRBD1 few CASRPTGQGNTEAFF TGTGCCAGCAGACCCACGGGACAGGGGAACACTGAAGCTTTCTTT
TRBJ2-2 TRBV9 TRBD1 NA CASSAGQGGYTGELFF TGTGCCAGCAGCGCCGGACAGGGGGGCTACACCGGGGAGCTGTTTTTT